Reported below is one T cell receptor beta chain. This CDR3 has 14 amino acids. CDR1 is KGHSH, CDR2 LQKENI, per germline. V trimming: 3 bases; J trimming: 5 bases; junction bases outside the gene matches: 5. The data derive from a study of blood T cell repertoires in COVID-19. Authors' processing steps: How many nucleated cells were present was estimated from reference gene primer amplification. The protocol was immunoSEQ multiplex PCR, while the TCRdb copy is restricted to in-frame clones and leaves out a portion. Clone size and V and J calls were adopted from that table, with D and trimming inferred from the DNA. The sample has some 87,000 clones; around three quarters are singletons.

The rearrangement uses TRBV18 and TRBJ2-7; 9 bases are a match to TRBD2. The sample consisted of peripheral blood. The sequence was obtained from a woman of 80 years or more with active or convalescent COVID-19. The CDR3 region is CASSPGGGAHEQYF. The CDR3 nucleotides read TGTGCCAGCTCACCCGGCGGGGGGGCACACGAGCAGTACTTC.